This T cell receptor (beta chain) was identified during a study of read filtering for tumor transcriptome and immune sequencing. The library was built from about 370 ng RNA with molecular barcoded adaptors for alpha/delta and beta/gamma chains. From the reads, TCRdb called clonotypes with MiXCR, one entry per CDR3 protein. The sample consists of tens of thousands of distinct CDR3 sequences, 9.5% to 15% of them appearing once. Notes on the study in general: IR-seq and RNA-seq agreed better without single-read clonotypes. Compared with RNA-seq, IR-seq gave much higher clonotype depth and reliability. The sorted CD138-negative fraction was a mixed bone marrow immune population, not purified T cells.

Sampling of bone marrow took place during active disease in every patient. Germline trimming cut 1 base from V and 8 bases from J; bases unmatched to any gene: 7. The CDR3 has 14 amino acids. Germline V gene sequence: CDR1 LGHDT, CDR2 YNNKEL (reference sequence). This clonotype was seen at least ten times. Its antigen is currently unknown. The sequence came from a donor at least 40 years old with multiple myeloma. The V gene is TRBV3-1, the J gene TRBJ2-7; 8 nucleotides agree with TRBD1. The sample comprised a population of CD138-negative cells sorted from bone marrow. The CDR3 is CASSQAIGQGQQYF. The CDR3 DNA reads TGTGCCAGCAGCCAAGCTATCGGACAGGGACAGCAGTACTTC.